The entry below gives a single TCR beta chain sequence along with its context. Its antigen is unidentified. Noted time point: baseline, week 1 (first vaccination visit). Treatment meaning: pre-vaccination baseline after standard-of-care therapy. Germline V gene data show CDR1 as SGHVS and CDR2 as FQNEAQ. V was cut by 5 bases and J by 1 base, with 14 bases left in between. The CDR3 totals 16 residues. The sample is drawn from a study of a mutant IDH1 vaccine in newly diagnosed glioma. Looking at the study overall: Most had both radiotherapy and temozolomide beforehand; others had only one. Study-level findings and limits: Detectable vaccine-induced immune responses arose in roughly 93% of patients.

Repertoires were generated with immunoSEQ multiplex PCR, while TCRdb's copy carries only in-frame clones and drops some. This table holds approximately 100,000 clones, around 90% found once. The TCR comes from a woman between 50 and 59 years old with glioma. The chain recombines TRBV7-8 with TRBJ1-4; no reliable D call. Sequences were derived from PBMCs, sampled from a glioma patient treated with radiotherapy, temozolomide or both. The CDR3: CASSGHVGRTNEKLFF. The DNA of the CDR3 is TGTGCCAGCAGCGGGCACGTTGGTAGAACTAATGAAAAACTGTTTTTT.